This is a list of T cell receptor beta chains from one sample in a study of blood T cells in healthy people across ages. One entry per CDR3 protein results from TCRdb running MiXCR on the 5' RACE reads. Of roughly 500,000 distinct CDR3 sequences listed, around 24% are singletons. These sequences were also reported in another study, on T cells of mothers and their children.

The sample was blood. The receptors derive from a boy between 10 and 17 years old in good health. Each CDR3 is given with its conserved first and last residue. A D gene is named only where the DNA matches it firmly. The size field is filled for only some rows; it gives once, few, many or a size class.

D | J | V | size | CDR3 | DNA
- | TRBJ1-5 | TRBV15 | - | CATSWGLRQPQHF | TGTGCCACCAGCTGGGGCCTCAGGCAGCCCCAGCATTTT
TRBD2 | TRBJ2-1 | TRBV28 | - | CASSKPGLAIYNEQFF | TGTGCCAGCAGTAAACCGGGACTAGCGATCTACAATGAGCAGTTCTTC
- | TRBJ1-3 | TRBV21-1 | - | CASSKWRTAGSGNTIYF | TGTGCCAGCAGCAAATGGAGGACAGCAGGCTCTGGAAACACCATATATTTT
- | TRBJ2-5 | TRBV3-1 | few | CASSRVERGLETQYF | TGTGCCAGCAGCCGCGTAGAGCGAGGGTTGGAGACCCAGTACTTC
- | TRBJ2-3 | TRBV7-3 | - | CASTVDGENWDTQYF | TGTGCCAGCACCGTGGACGGGGAGAATTGGGATACGCAGTATTTT
TRBD1 | TRBJ1-5 | TRBV6-5 | - | CASRPDREGGQPQHF | TGTGCCAGCAGGCCCGACAGGGAAGGCGGTCAGCCCCAGCATTTT
- | TRBJ1-5 | TRBV28 | - | CASSFRAVVRVDQPQHF | TGTGCCAGCAGCTTCCGGGCGGTTGTCAGGGTTGATCAGCCCCAGCATTTT
- | TRBJ2-5 | TRBV21-1 | - | CASSKGSSGPEQYF | TGTGCCAGCAGCAAAGGGTCTAGCGGGCCGGAGCAGTACTTC
TRBD2 | TRBJ2-3 | TRBV28 | few | CASSPTETEPGLAGGEDTQYF | TGTGCCAGCAGCCCTACGGAGACCGAACCGGGACTAGCGGGGGGGGAAGATACTCAGTATTTT
TRBD2 | TRBJ2-3 | TRBV12-3/TRBV12-4 | few | CASSLRTSGRVADTQYF | TGTGCCAGCAGTTTAAGGACTAGCGGGAGAGTGGCAGATACGCAGTATTTT
- | TRBJ1-6 | TRBV7-2 | - | CASSPLDRLGSPLHF | TGTGCCAGCAGCCCTCTAGACAGGCTGGGGTCACCCCTCCACTTT
TRBD2 | TRBJ2-7 | TRBV20-1 | few | CSARSGTSGGRSSYEQYF | TGCAGTGCTAGATCGGGGACTAGCGGGGGCCGGAGCTCCTACGAGCAGTACTTC
- | TRBJ1-1 | TRBV14 | few | CASSRSGFFKDIEAFF | TGTGCCAGCAGCCGCAGTGGGTTTTTTAAAGACATTGAAGCTTTCTTT
TRBD2 | TRBJ2-7 | TRBV5-6 | - | CASSLAAGGWYEQYF | TGTGCCAGCAGCTTGGCGGCGGGAGGGTGGTACGAGCAGTACTTC
- | TRBJ2-1 | TRBV4-1 | few | CASSQQGHEQFF | TGCGCCAGCAGCCAACAGGGCCATGAGCAGTTCTTC
TRBD1 | TRBJ2-1 | TRBV20-1 | few | CSARGDRGANEQFF | TGCAGTGCTAGAGGCGACAGGGGGGCCAATGAGCAGTTCTTC
TRBD2 | TRBJ2-3 | TRBV15 | many | CATSRDAGGPDTQYF | TGTGCCACCAGCAGAGATGCGGGGGGGCCAGATACGCAGTATTTT
- | TRBJ2-7 | TRBV6-1 | once | CASSDGAGTVREQYF | TGTGCCAGCAGTGATGGGGCGGGAACTGTACGAGAGCAGTACTTC
- | TRBJ2-1 | TRBV6-2/TRBV6-3 | few | CASTLTEYNEQFF | TGTGCCAGCACTTTAACAGAGTACAATGAGCAGTTCTTC
TRBD1 | TRBJ1-1 | TRBV6-1 | few | CASIRLTGTGGLAFF | TGTGCCAGCATCCGACTGACCGGGACAGGGGGTTTAGCTTTCTTT
TRBD2 | TRBJ2-7 | TRBV20-1 | few | CSAPRSGRGYEQYF | TGCAGTGCCCCCCGTAGCGGGAGGGGGTACGAGCAGTACTTC
- | TRBJ1-4 | TRBV7-9 | few | CASSRATTNEKLSF | TGTGCCAGCAGTAGAGCCACAACTAATGAAAAACTGTCTTTT
- | TRBJ1-4 | TRBV30 | - | CAWTPTMTSEKLFF | TGTGCCTGGACCCCGACAATGACGTCTGAAAAACTGTTTTTT
- | TRBJ2-7 | TRBV21-1 | many | CASSNSAALGEQYF | TGTGCCAGCAGCAATTCCGCGGCCCTCGGGGAGCAGTACTTC
TRBD1 | TRBJ2-6 | TRBV7-9 | few | CASSPIRTGGSGANVLTF | TGTGCCAGCAGCCCAATACGAACAGGGGGCTCTGGGGCCAACGTCCTGACTTTC
- | TRBJ2-1 | TRBV29-1 | few | CSVEGTRSYNEQFF | TGCAGCGTTGAGGGCACCCGCTCCTACAATGAGCAGTTCTTC
- | TRBJ2-3 | TRBV11-1 | - | CAGSPSVTDTQYF | TGTGCTGGCAGCCCCTCGGTGACAGACACGCAGTATTTT
TRBD1 | TRBJ1-2 | TRBV7-2 | few | CASSLERDRGPYGYTF | TGTGCCAGCAGCTTAGAACGGGACAGGGGCCCATATGGCTACACCTTC
TRBD2 | TRBJ2-5 | TRBV3-1 | many | CASSQGTSGIETQYF | TGTGCCAGCAGCCAAGGAACTAGCGGCATAGAGACCCAGTACTTC
TRBD2 | TRBJ2-1 | TRBV20-1 | - | CSASHREDVGEQFF | TGCAGTGCTAGCCACCGGGAGGACGTGGGTGAGCAGTTCTTC
- | TRBJ1-4 | TRBV7-9 | - | CASTDPQEEKLFF | TGTGCCAGCACGGACCCCCAGGAAGAAAAACTGTTTTTT
- | TRBJ1-5 | TRBV7-9 | - | CASSIGTQPQHF | TGTGCCAGCAGCATCGGGACGCAGCCCCAGCATTTT
TRBD2 | TRBJ2-7 | TRBV7-9 | few | CASSPWEGSYEQYF | TGTGCCAGCAGCCCCTGGGAGGGCTCCTACGAGCAGTACTTC
TRBD2 | TRBJ2-3 | TRBV20-1 | few | CSAPRRLAGLTDTQYF | TGCAGTGCTCCCCGGAGACTAGCGGGACTCACAGATACGCAGTATTTT
- | TRBJ2-7 | TRBV28 | - | CASTPPGSSYEQYF | TGTGCCAGCACCCCCCCCGGGAGCTCCTACGAGCAGTACTTC
- | TRBJ2-3 | TRBV29-1 | few | CSVEGITSTDTQYF | TGCAGCGTTGAAGGTATAACTAGCACAGATACGCAGTATTTT
TRBD1 | TRBJ1-5 | TRBV4-3 | - | CASSQDRQGDQPQHF | TGCGCCAGCAGCCAAGATCGACAGGGTGATCAGCCCCAGCATTTT
- | TRBJ1-1 | TRBV5-6 | few | CASRGDRRMNTEAFF | TGTGCCAGCAGGGGGGACCGCAGGATGAACACTGAAGCTTTCTTT
- | TRBJ2-7 | TRBV6-6 | - | CASRQPGRRPYEQYF | TGTGCCAGCAGACAGCCGGGAAGACGGCCTTACGAGCAGTACTTC
- | TRBJ2-7 | TRBV4-1 | many | CASSQQLGLYEQYF | TGCGCCAGCAGCCAACAACTGGGGCTCTACGAGCAGTACTTC
- | TRBJ2-7 | TRBV13 | few | CASSHGLEQYF | TGTGCCAGCAGCCACGGTCTGGAGCAGTACTTC